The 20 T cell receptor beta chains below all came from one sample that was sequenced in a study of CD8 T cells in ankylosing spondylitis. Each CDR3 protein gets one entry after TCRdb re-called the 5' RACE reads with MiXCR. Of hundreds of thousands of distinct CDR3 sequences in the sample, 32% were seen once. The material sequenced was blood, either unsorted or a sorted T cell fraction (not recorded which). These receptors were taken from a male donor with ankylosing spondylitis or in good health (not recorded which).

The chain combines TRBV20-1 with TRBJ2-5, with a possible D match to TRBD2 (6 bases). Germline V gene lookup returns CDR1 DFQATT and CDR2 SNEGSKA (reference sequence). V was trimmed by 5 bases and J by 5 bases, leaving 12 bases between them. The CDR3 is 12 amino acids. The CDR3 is CSAPGLPETQYF. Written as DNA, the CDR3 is TGCAGTGCTCCGGGACTCCCGGAGACCCAGTACTTC.

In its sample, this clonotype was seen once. The CDR3 DNA reads TGTGCCAGCAGCCGACTAGCGGTAATATCTGGGGCCAACGTCCTGACTTTC. Protein sequence: CASSRLAVISGANVLTF. The chain recombines TRBV6-1 with TRBJ2-6; 9 bases agree with TRBD2. The CDR3 has 17 amino acids. Germline V gene lookup returns CDR1 MNHNS and CDR2 SASEGT. Trimming took 6 bases from V and 1 from J; bases not matched to a gene: 7.

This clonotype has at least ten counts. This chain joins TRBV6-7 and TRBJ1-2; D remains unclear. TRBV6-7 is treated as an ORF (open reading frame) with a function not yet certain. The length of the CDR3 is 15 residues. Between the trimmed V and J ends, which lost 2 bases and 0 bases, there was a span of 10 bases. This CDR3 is CASSYLGLANYGYTF. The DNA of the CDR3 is TGTGCCAGCAGTTACCTGGGATTAGCTAACTATGGCTACACCTTC.

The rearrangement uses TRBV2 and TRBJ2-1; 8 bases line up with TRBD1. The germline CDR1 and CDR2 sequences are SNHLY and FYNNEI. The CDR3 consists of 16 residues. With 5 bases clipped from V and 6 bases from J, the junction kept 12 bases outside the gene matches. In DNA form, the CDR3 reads TGTGCCAGCAGTACCGCAGGGGGCGCGAGGGGCAATGAGCAGTTCTTC. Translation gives CASSTAGGARGNEQFF.

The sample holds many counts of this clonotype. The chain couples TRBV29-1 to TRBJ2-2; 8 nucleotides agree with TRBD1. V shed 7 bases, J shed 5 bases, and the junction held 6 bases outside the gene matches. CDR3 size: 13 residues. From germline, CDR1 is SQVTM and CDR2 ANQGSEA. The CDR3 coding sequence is TGCAGCGCCGAAGGACAGGGAACCGGGGAGCTGTTTTTT. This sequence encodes CSAEGQGTGELFF.

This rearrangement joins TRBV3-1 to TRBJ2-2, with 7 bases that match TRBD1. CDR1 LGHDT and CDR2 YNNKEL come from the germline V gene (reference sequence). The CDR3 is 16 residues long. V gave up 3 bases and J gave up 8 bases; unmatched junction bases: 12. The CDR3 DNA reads TGTGCCAGCAGCCAGTCATTCGTTCTGACAGGGGGGGAGCTGTTTTTT. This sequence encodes CASSQSFVLTGGELFF.

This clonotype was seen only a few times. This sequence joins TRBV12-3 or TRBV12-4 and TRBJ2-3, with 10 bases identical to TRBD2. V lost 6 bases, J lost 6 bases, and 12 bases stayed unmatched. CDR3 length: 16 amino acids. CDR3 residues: CASRETSGDNWDTQYF. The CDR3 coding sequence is TGTGCCAGCAGGGAAACTAGCGGGGACAACTGGGATACGCAGTATTTT.

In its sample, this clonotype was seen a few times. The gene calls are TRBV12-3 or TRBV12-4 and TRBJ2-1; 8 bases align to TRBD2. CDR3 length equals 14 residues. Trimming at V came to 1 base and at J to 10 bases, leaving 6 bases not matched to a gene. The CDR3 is CASSLEPGGREQFF. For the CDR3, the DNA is TGTGCCAGCAGTTTAGAGCCGGGCGGGAGGGAGCAGTTCTTC.

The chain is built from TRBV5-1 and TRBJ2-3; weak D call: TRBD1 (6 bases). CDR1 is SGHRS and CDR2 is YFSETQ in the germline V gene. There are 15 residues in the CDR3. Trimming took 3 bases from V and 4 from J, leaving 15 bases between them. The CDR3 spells CASSSSGAKADTQYF. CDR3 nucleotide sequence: TGCGCCAGCAGCTCCTCAGGGGCCAAGGCAGATACGCAGTATTTT.

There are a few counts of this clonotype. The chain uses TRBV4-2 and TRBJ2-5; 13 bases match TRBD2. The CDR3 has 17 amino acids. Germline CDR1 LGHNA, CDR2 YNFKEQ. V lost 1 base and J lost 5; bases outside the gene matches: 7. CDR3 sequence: CASSQVGTGLAGETQYF. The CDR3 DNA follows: TGTGCCAGCAGCCAAGTTGGGACGGGACTAGCGGGGGAGACCCAGTACTTC.

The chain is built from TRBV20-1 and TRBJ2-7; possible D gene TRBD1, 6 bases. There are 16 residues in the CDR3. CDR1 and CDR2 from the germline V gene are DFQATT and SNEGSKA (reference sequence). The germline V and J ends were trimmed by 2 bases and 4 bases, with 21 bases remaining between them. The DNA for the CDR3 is TGCAGTGCTAGAAGGGGTCGGCCAGGGGCCTTTTACGAGCAGTACTTC. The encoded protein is CSARRGRPGAFYEQYF.

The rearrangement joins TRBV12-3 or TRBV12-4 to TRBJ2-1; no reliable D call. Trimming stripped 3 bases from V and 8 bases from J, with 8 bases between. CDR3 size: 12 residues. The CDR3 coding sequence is TGTGCCAGCAGTTTTCCCTCCGATGAGCAGTTCTTC. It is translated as CASSFPSDEQFF.

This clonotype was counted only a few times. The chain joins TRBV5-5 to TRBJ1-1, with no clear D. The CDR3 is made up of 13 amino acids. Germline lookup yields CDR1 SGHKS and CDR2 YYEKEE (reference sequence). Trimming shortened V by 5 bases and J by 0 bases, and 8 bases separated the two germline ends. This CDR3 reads CASSRSVNTEAFF. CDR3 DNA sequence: TGTGCCAGCAGTCGCTCAGTGAACACTGAAGCTTTCTTT. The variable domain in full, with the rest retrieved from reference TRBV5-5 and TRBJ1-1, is DAGVTQSPTHLIKTRGQQVTLRCSPISGHKSVSWYQQVLGQGPQFIFQYYEKEERGRGNFPDRFSARQFPNYSSELNVNALLLGDSALYLCASSRSVNTEAFFGQGTRLTVV.

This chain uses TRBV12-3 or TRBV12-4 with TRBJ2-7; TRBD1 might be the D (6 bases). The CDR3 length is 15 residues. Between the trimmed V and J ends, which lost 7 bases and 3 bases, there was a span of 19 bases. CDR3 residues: CASKISQGMGYEQYF. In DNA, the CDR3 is TGTGCCAGCAAAATCTCCCAGGGGATGGGCTACGAGCAGTACTTC.

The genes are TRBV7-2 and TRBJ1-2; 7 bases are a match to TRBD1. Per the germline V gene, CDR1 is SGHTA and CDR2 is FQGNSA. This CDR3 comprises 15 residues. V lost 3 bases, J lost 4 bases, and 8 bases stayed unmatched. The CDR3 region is CASSFSGQAAYGYTF. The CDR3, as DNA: TGTGCCAGCAGCTTCTCCGGACAGGCCGCCTATGGCTACACCTTC.

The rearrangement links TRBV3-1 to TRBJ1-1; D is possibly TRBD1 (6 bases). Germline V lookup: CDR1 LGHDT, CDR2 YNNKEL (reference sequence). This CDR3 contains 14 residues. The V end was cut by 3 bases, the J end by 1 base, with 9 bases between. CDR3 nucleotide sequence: TGTGCCAGCAGCCACAGGACAGAGAACACTGAAGCTTTCTTT. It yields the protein CASSHRTENTEAFF.

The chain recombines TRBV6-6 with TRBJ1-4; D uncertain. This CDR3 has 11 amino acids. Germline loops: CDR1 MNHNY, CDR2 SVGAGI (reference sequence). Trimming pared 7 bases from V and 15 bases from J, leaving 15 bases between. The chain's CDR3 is CASKSRWEVFF. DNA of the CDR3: TGTGCCAGCAAGAGCCGTTGGGAGGTGTTTTTT.

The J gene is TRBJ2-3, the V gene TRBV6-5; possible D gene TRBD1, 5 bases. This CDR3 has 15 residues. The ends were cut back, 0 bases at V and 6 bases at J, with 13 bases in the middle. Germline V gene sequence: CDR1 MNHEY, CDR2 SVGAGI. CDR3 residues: CASSYSGRGLDTQYF. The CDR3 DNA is TGTGCCAGCAGTTACTCGGGAAGGGGCCTGGATACGCAGTATTTT.

The CDR3 DNA reads as TGCAGTGGGACAACCTATAATTCACCCCTCCACTTT. Its protein is CSGTTYNSPLHF. This chain connects TRBV20-1 to TRBJ1-6; the D gene is possibly TRBD1 (5 bases). Between the trimmed V and J ends, which lost 7 bases and 2 bases, there was a span of 6 bases. The germline gives CDR1 DFQATT, CDR2 SNEGSKA (reference sequence). The CDR3 totals 12 residues.

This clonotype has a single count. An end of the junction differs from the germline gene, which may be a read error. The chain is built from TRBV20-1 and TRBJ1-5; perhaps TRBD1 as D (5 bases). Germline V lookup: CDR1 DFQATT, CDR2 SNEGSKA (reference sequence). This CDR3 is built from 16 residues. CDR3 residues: CSAGDRAWYSNQPQHF. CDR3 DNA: TGCAGTGCTGGAGACAGAGCCTGGTATAGCAATCAGCCCCAGCATTTT.